This note documents a single TCR beta chain sequence. V was clipped by 6 bases and J by 5 bases; unmatched bases: 15. The CDR3 covers 16 residues. Germline V lookup: CDR1 SGHRS, CDR2 YFSETQ. The entry originates in a study of cytomegalovirus exposure and HLA in healthy donors. PCR employed 60 Vbeta and 13 Jbeta primers. This table comes from immunoSEQ multiplex PCR, and its TCRdb copy is limited to in-frame clones, with some not included. The sample lists some 130,000 clones, almost 80% seen once, with 1.4% to 1.5% in the top ten. Sequences were obtained from PBMCs. The receptor was isolated from a female donor in good health and CMV-seronegative. The chain joins TRBV5-1 to TRBJ2-5; TRBD1 matches at 8 bases. The CDR3 region is CASTRFGTGEGETQYF. The CDR3 DNA reads as TGCGCCAGCACCCGATTCGGGACAGGAGAGGGGGAGACCCAGTACTTC.